Presented here are 22 T cell receptor beta chains from one specimen sequenced in a study of T cells after yellow fever vaccination. From the 5' RACE reads, TCRdb called clonotypes with MiXCR, one entry per CDR3 protein. Altogether 610,000 or so distinct CDR3 sequences are present, 9% to 15% being singletons, with the ten largest covering about 15%. The sequencing used PBMCs, collected on the day of the yellow fever booster vaccination. These receptors all come from a man under 40 who received the YFV17D yellow fever vaccine.

This clonotype was observed a handful of times. This chain joins TRBV7-8 and TRBJ2-1; D might be TRBD2 (6 bases). The CDR3 contains 18 residues. From germline, CDR1 is SGHVS and CDR2 FQNEAQ. Trimming removed 1 base at V and 0 bases at J, with 16 bases between. The DNA of the CDR3 is TGTGCCAGCAGCTTAGACCGTTTTGCGGAGGGCTCCTACAATGAGCAGTTCTTC. This translates into CASSLDRFAEGSYNEQFF.

There are a few counts of this clonotype. Here the CDR3 reads CSYPGGGYEQYF. In DNA form, the CDR3 reads TGCAGTTACCCAGGCGGGGGTTACGAGCAGTACTTC. The chain uses TRBV20-1 and TRBJ2-7; 7 bases match TRBD2. V shed 8 bases, J shed 4 bases, and the junction held 8 bases outside the gene matches. The CDR3 totals 12 residues. From germline, CDR1 is DFQATT and CDR2 SNEGSKA (reference sequence).

This clonotype has only a few counts. This chain connects TRBV20-1 to TRBJ2-1, with 9 bases fitting TRBD2. Germline trimming cut 3 bases from V and 6 bases from J; bases unmatched to any gene: 9. Germline assignment: CDR1 DFQATT and CDR2 SNEGSKA (reference sequence). The CDR3 covers 15 residues. The CDR3 region is CSASGRREGPNEQFF. CDR3 bases: TGCAGTGCTAGCGGAAGGCGGGAGGGACCCAATGAGCAGTTCTTC.

The rearrangement joins TRBV24-1 to TRBJ1-1; 7 bases are a match to TRBD1. This CDR3 has 13 residues. Trimming cost V 8 bases and J 3 bases; bases outside gene matches: 5. Per germline, CDR1 KGHDR and CDR2 SFDVKD. Written as DNA, the CDR3 is TGTGCCACCACGGACAGGTGGCACACTGAAGCTTTCTTT. Amino acid sequence: CATTDRWHTEAFF.

This clonotype was found a few times. The J gene is TRBJ2-5, the V gene TRBV7-2; tentatively, D is TRBD1 or TRBD2 (6 bases each). The V gene lost 2 bases and the J gene lost 5 bases, with 15 bases spanning the gap. The germline gives CDR1 SGHTA, CDR2 FQGNSA. There are 15 residues in the CDR3. CDR3 sequence (DNA): TGTGCCAGCAGCTTATCAACGGGGGCCCGGGAGACCCAGTACTTC. Translating it yields CASSLSTGARETQYF.

This clonotype was counted only a few times. The chain combines TRBV11-2 with TRBJ2-1; a weak D match, TRBD2 (6 bases). V was cut by 6 bases and J by 0 bases, with 18 bases left in between. The V gene's germline CDR1 is SGHAT and CDR2 FQNNGV. The CDR3 is 17 amino acids. The CDR3 sequence: CASRTFRPGVSYNEQFF. The CDR3 DNA reads TGTGCCAGCAGGACTTTCCGCCCGGGAGTCTCCTACAATGAGCAGTTCTTC. Looking up the rest from reference TRBV11-2 and TRBJ2-1 gives the full variable domain: EAGVAQSPRYKIIEKRQSVAFWCNPISGHATLYWYQQILGQGPKLLIQFQNNGVVDDSQLPKDRFSAERLKGVDSTLKIQPAKLEDSAVYLCASRTFRPGVSYNEQFFGPGTRLTVL.

V usage is TRBV10-3 and J usage is TRBJ2-1; possible D gene TRBD2, 6 bases. CDR1 ENHRY and CDR2 SYGVKD come from the germline V gene. V shed 11 bases and J shed 8 bases, with 22 bases lying between them. The CDR3 is made up of 14 amino acids. The CDR3 loop reads CAAGREIVRDEQFF. The CDR3 coding sequence is TGTGCCGCCGGCCGGGAGATTGTCAGGGATGAGCAGTTCTTC.

This clonotype was picked up a small number of times. The gene calls are TRBV6-1 and TRBJ2-1, with no clear D. Trimming left V 4 bases short and J 5 bases short, with 12 bases between. The germline CDR1 and CDR2 sequences are MNHNS and SASEGT. CDR3 length: 14 amino acids. The CDR3 coding sequence is TGTGCCAGCAGTGGAAGACGGATACACAATGAGCAGTTCTTC. Amino acid sequence: CASSGRRIHNEQFF.

V gene TRBV20-1 combines with J gene TRBJ2-1; no clear D. Germline lookup yields CDR1 DFQATT and CDR2 SNEGSKA (reference sequence). Deletions cut 2 bases from V and 0 bases from J, with 11 bases between. CDR3 length equals 15 residues. This CDR3 is CSARKIAGSYNEQFF. The CDR3 DNA is TGCAGTGCTAGAAAGATAGCCGGCTCCTACAATGAGCAGTTCTTC.

This clonotype was seen repeatedly, ten times or more. The chain combines TRBV18 with TRBJ2-7; no clear D. In germline, CDR1 is KGHSH, CDR2 LQKENI. Trimming cost V 0 bases and J 2 bases, with 8 bases left between them. This CDR3 region has 14 residues. CDR3: CASSPPTGAYEQYF. CDR3 bases: TGTGCCAGCTCACCACCGACGGGTGCCTACGAGCAGTACTTC.

This rearrangement joins TRBV7-8 to TRBJ2-1, with 7 bases lining up with TRBD2. The CDR3 sequence is 16 residues long. V shed 5 bases, J shed 6 bases, and the junction held 13 bases outside the gene matches. Germline CDR1 is SGHVS and CDR2 is FQNEAQ. The CDR3: CASSHLKGSGTNEQFF. In nucleotides, the CDR3 is TGTGCCAGCAGCCATCTTAAAGGGAGCGGGACCAATGAGCAGTTCTTC.

The genes are TRBV7-9 and TRBJ1-4; unclear D gene. Looked up from germline, CDR1 is SEHNR and CDR2 is FQNEAQ (reference sequence). With 5 bases removed from V and 10 bases from J, the gap between germline ends came to 8 bases. The CDR3 is made up of 11 amino acids. In DNA, the CDR3 is TGTGCCAGCAGCATATCCCGAAAACTGTTTTTT. Its protein product is CASSISRKLFF.

This rearrangement joins TRBV12-3 or TRBV12-4 to TRBJ2-7; 9 bases fit TRBD2. Trimming at V came to 6 bases and at J to 5 bases, leaving 11 bases not matched to a gene. The CDR3 runs 15 residues. CDR3 residues: CASSFSGSHPNEQYF. CDR3 nucleotide sequence: TGTGCCAGCAGCTTTAGCGGGAGCCACCCTAACGAGCAGTACTTC.

This clonotype was seen ten or more times. The gene calls are TRBV25-1 and TRBJ2-1; no definite D call. The germline V gene has CDR1 MGHDK and CDR2 SYGVNS. V was trimmed by 7 bases and J by 5 bases, leaving 12 bases between them. CDR3 length equals 13 residues. The CDR3 region is CASTLALNNEQFF. The CDR3 nucleotides are TGTGCCAGCACCTTGGCGTTGAACAATGAGCAGTTCTTC.

This chain joins TRBV29-1 and TRBJ2-5; a weak D match, TRBD2 (5 bases). The CDR3 covers 15 residues. The ends were cut back, 6 bases at V and 5 bases at J, with 22 bases in the middle. Germline values: CDR1 SQVTM, CDR2 ANQGSEA. CDR3 DNA: TGCAGCGTAGTACAACGGGGATTTAATGGGGAGACCCAGTACTTC. Protein product: CSVVQRGFNGETQYF.

The chain links TRBV20-1 to TRBJ2-3; 10 bases map to TRBD1. The CDR3 is made up of 16 amino acids. Trimming took 1 base from V and 2 from J; bases not matched to a gene: 6. Germline V gene sequence: CDR1 DFQATT, CDR2 SNEGSKA (reference sequence). CDR3 sequence reads: CSARALGQGSTDTQYF. CDR3 sequence (DNA): TGCAGTGCTAGAGCGCTGGGACAGGGGTCCACAGATACGCAGTATTTT.

The V and J genes are TRBV5-5 and TRBJ1-5, with D unclear. The CDR3 is 14 residues long. Germline CDR1 is SGHKS and CDR2 is YYEKEE (reference sequence). V was trimmed by 1 base and J by 0 bases, leaving 5 bases between them. CDR3 in amino acids: CASSLWGSNQPQHF. DNA of the CDR3: TGTGCCAGCAGCTTGTGGGGTAGCAATCAGCCCCAGCATTTT.

This clonotype was detected only a few times. The gene calls are TRBV28 and TRBJ2-7; D not resolved. In germline, CDR1 is MDHEN, CDR2 SYDVKM. The CDR3 has 13 residues. Trimming pared 4 bases from V and 3 bases from J, leaving 10 bases between. DNA of the CDR3: TGTGCCAGCAGTTCAACTACCGACTACGAGCAGTACTTC. As protein: CASSSTTDYEQYF.

The rearrangement links TRBV7-9 to TRBJ2-1, with 9 bases lining up with TRBD2. There are 14 residues in the CDR3. V shed 3 bases and J 8 bases; nucleotides not matched to a gene: 5. CDR1 is SEHNR and CDR2 is FQNEAQ in the germline V gene (reference sequence). CDR3 region: CASSFGGRAYEQFF. As DNA, the CDR3 is TGTGCCAGCAGCTTTGGCGGGAGGGCCTATGAGCAGTTCTTC. The whole variable domain, filled in from reference TRBV7-9 and TRBJ2-1, reads DTGVSQNPRHKITKRGQNVTFRCDPISEHNRLYWYRQTLGQGPEFLTYFQNEAQLEKSRLLSDRFSAERPKGSFSTLEIQRTEQGDSAMYLCASSFGGRAYEQFFGPGTRLTVL.

The V and J genes are TRBV7-2 and TRBJ2-3; TRBD2 is a possible D gene (6 bases). The V end was cut by 5 bases, the J end by 5 bases, with 17 bases between. The CDR3 spans 15 residues. The germline gives CDR1 SGHTA, CDR2 FQGNSA. Here the CDR3 reads CASSRGTLGVDTQYF. In nucleotides, the CDR3 is TGTGCCAGCAGCCGGGGGACCCTCGGAGTAGATACGCAGTATTTT.

The V call is TRBV6-1, the J call TRBJ1-1, with D tentatively TRBD1 (5 bases). Trimming left V 5 bases short and J 0 bases short, with 13 bases between. The CDR3 consists of 15 residues. Per the germline V gene, CDR1 is MNHNS and CDR2 is SASEGT. The CDR3 sequence is CASSSPQGVNTEAFF. CDR3 DNA sequence: TGTGCCAGCAGTAGCCCCCAAGGGGTGAACACTGAAGCTTTCTTT.

The rearrangement links TRBV14 to TRBJ2-7; possible D gene TRBD2, 6 bases. In germline, CDR1 is SGHDN, CDR2 FVKESK. Trimming took off 2 bases at V and 4 bases at J, with 15 bases between the two ends. The CDR3 is made up of 15 amino acids. This chain's CDR3 is CASSQSPGVGYEQYF. The CDR3 DNA reads as TGTGCCAGCAGCCAATCCCCGGGAGTTGGATACGAGCAGTACTTC.